This TCR beta chain was sequenced for a study of T cells after yellow fever vaccination. Study-wide results and limits: At approximately 96% for CD4 and about 87% for CD8, most primary-vaccination clones showed up again after the booster.

Germline V CDR1 and CDR2: SGHKS, YYEKEE (reference sequence). V shed 4 bases and J 0 bases; nucleotides not matched to a gene: 6. The CDR3 is 16 amino acids. TCRdb re-derived calls from the 5' RACE reads in MiXCR, one entry per CDR3 protein. Of around 530,000 distinct CDR3 sequences in the sample, around 16% were seen once. A remark on this clonotype: Its specificity is not known.

The origin of this receptor is a man aged 18 to 30 who received the YFV17D yellow fever vaccine. The genes are TRBV5-5 and TRBJ2-1; 8 nucleotides line up with TRBD1. This sample comprised PBMCs, obtained 4 to 5 days after the first yellow fever vaccination. CDR3: CASSAQTGDSYNEQFF. In nucleotides, the CDR3 is TGTGCCAGCAGCGCGCAGACAGGGGACTCCTACAATGAGCAGTTCTTC.